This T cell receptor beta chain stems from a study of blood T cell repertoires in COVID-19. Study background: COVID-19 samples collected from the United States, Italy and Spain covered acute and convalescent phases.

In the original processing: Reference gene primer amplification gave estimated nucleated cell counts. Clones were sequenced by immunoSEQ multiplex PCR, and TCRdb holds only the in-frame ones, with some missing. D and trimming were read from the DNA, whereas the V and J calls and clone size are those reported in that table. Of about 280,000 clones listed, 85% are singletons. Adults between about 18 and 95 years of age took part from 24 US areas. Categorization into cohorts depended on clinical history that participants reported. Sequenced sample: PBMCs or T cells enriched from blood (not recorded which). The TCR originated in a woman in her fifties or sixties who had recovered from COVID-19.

The CDR3 here is CASSLRQGDEKLFF. CDR3 in DNA: TGTGCCAGCTCACTAAGACAGGGAGATGAAAAACTGTTTTTT. The V and J genes are TRBV18 and TRBJ1-4; 7 bases line up with TRBD1. The CDR3 loop spans 14 amino acids. The V and J ends lost 4 bases and 6 bases, in that order; junction bases with no gene match: 5. Germline CDR1 and CDR2: KGHSH and LQKENI.